This TCR beta chain stems from a study of cytomegalovirus exposure and HLA in healthy donors. Overall study findings and caveats: Follow-up analysis later connected one missense variant in DCLRE1C with trimming of TCR beta V- and J-genes. Rare sequences made up most TCRs, while some public TCRs were found in many donors. The only immune exposure information that was available was CMV serostatus. Listed as cytomegalovirus-associated were around 160 TCR beta chains.

About this clone: Its specificity is not known.

With 4 bases clipped from V and 2 bases from J, the junction kept 9 bases outside the gene matches. The germline V gene encodes CDR1 MNHNS and CDR2 SASEGT. The CDR3 has 16 amino acids. PCR primers comprised 60 Vbeta and 13 Jbeta primers. Sequencing was performed with immunoSEQ multiplex PCR; in TCRdb, only in-frame clones are kept and a portion is missing. Of about 83,000 clones in the sample, about 71% were seen once. Source material: PBMCs. This chain connects TRBV6-1 to TRBJ2-7, with 9 bases that match TRBD2. The clonotype originates from a man in his fifties or sixties in good health and CMV-seronegative. This CDR3 reads CASSATVAGGPYEQYF. The DNA for the CDR3 is TGTGCCAGCAGTGCAACGGTGGCGGGAGGGCCCTACGAGCAGTACTTC.